The entry that follows covers one T cell receptor (beta chain) sequence. Its antigen is unidentified. These data come from a study of cytomegalovirus exposure and HLA in healthy donors. Study at large: Inside one of the first data releases sat about 85 million unique TCRs taken from HLA-typed donors.

Findings of the study overall: Reportedly, fewer N-insertions than the roughly 700-donor mean appeared in an Asian-associated ancestry cluster in a later analysis.

Donors counted as nominally healthy when sampled, yet unrecorded immune exposures were likely. The CDR3 spans 14 residues. Germline lookup yields CDR1 MNHNS and CDR2 SASEGT. V was trimmed by 6 bases and J by 1 base, leaving 12 bases between them. Both 60 Vbeta primers and 13 Jbeta primers went into the PCR. Generated by immunoSEQ multiplex PCR, the TCRdb table keeps only in-frame clones and is missing some. This table has around 64,000 clones, approximately 81% appearing once. Sequencing was done on a sample of PBMCs. The rearrangement links TRBV6-1 to TRBJ1-1; the D is unclear. This receptor was taken from a woman aged 30 to 39 in good health and CMV-seropositive. The CDR3 loop is CASSAIPGNTEAFF. Written as DNA, the CDR3 is TGTGCCAGCAGCGCCATCCCAGGGAACACTGAAGCTTTCTTT.